Listed below are T cell receptor beta chains from one sample, sequenced in a study of cytomegalovirus exposure and HLA in healthy donors. Measured with immunoSEQ multiplex PCR; TCRdb has only the in-frame clones, and not every one. The sample records around 99,000 clones, approximately 80% being singletons. What was sequenced was PBMCs. The origin of the receptors is a woman in her twenties or thirties in good health and CMV-seronegative. Both conserved end residues are trimmed from each CDR3.

>TRBV29-1
SVDTTGASEAF
>TRBV6-5
ASSERDEQF
>TRBV2
ASSEGLAVPSGDTQY
>TRBV5-5
ASSLAMGTGYEQY
>TRBV2
ASSVSPGYGYT
>TRBV11-2
ASSLMALSSYNEQF
>TRBV18
ASSSWEGGGEQY
>TRBV18
ASSPLSGSTTEAF
>TRBV7-2
ASSWGQGGLGYGYT
>TRBV6-5
ATYNMYYEQY
>TRBV7-9
ASSFLGTGGTYEQY
>TRBV9
ASEPGTSGLFEETQY
>TRBV6-7
ASSYVGGIKLNQPQH
>TRBV13
ASSLGRTDSYEQY
>TRBV7-9
ASSLADRGGEQY
>TRBV6-4
ASSEGSADTQY
>TRBV7-2
ASSSKPGQGKGYT
>TRBV27
ASSFGTSGSYEQY
>TRBV5-1
ASSTGQQETQY
>TRBV10-2
ASPSPSHERTSGYTDTQY
>TRBV23-1
ASSQSWGLRTPYEQY
>TRBV5-1
ASSLPRDGYNEQF
>TRBV7-3
ASSPFSGTGANVLT
>TRBV30
AWSVLLRSPDNEQF
>TRBV11-2
ATAWTGDVETQY
>TRBV29-1
SVEPGGREQY
>TRBV18
ASSNNYEQY
>TRBV28
ASNLGQDNQPQH
>TRBV5-1
ASSLTGGNLNQPQH
>TRBV9
ASSVTRESYNEQF
>TRBV29-1
SVAGTGANEQF
>TRBV5-1
ASSLGADPETQY
>TRBV2
ASSAQGFSNQPQH
>TRBV18
ASSPDNYEQY
>TRBV18
ASSPPGAGSREQY
>TRBV7-9
ASSEFSYNEQF
>TRBV4-1
ASSRAGEGYEQY
>TRBV5-1
ASSLVAGEAF
>TRBV5-6
ASSLAGTAEAF
>TRBV5-1
ASIGLAGAIETQY
>TRBV19
ASLDRANTGELF
>TRBV11-1
ASSDGTSGITDTQY
>TRBV29-1
SVGSGYNEQF
>TRBV6-1
ASSEAFRTVTEQY